The 13 T cell receptor beta chains given below trace back to one sample, sequenced in a study of CXCR3-negative and CXCR3-positive naive CD8 T cells. Findings of the study overall: The TRB CDR3s that CXCR3-positive naive cells carried were more hydrophobic than those of CXCR3-negative naive cells.

Libraries were UMI-labeled 5' RACE TRB cDNA. TCRdb re-called the 5' RACE reads; every CDR3 protein appears as one record, without DNA. The listing records 130,000 to 150,000 distinct CDR3 sequences. Their target antigens are unknown. The sequencing sample was made of naive CXCR3+ CD8+ T cells from blood. Regarding subset: CD45RO-CCR7+CD27+CD95- naive CD8+ T cells expressing CXCR3 (TNR3+). The receptor set was obtained from a human donor in good health. Some clones in this sample may be carry-over from other donors' samples.

This chain links TRBV20-1 with TRBJ2-5; the D call of TRBD1 rests on TCRdb alone, since no DNA is present to check it. Germline CDR1 reads DFQATT; CDR2 reads SNEGSKA (reference sequence). There are 14 residues in the CDR3. Here the CDR3 reads CSADQQGVQETQYF.

The chain carries TRBV13 and TRBJ1-1; TCRdb's D gene call, TRBD1, goes unchecked for lack of DNA. The CDR3 consists of 13 residues. Germline values: CDR1 PRHDT, CDR2 FYEKMQ (reference sequence). The CDR3 loop is CASDRGRATEAFF.

The chain couples TRBV4-2 to TRBJ2-4. Germline V lookup: CDR1 LGHNA, CDR2 YNFKEQ. The CDR3 consists of 16 residues. The CDR3 spells CASSDGPVLAKNIQYF.

The chain is built from TRBV29-1 and TRBJ2-2; TCRdb picks TRBD2, but there is no DNA to check that call. CDR1 SQVTM and CDR2 ANQGSEA come from the germline V gene. The CDR3 extends over 14 amino acids. This CDR3 reads CSVASGGNTGELFF.

The chain couples TRBV7-9 to TRBJ2-7; with no DNA, the TCRdb D assignment of TRBD2 cannot be verified. There are 16 residues in the CDR3. Per germline, CDR1 SEHNR and CDR2 FQNEAQ (reference sequence). CDR3 loop: CASSLAGASGGSEQYF.

The V gene is TRBV5-1, the J gene TRBJ2-1; TCRdb lists TRBD2, though no DNA is available to test this call. The CDR3 has 15 residues. The germline CDR1 and CDR2 sequences are SGHRS and YFSETQ. CDR3 region: CASSWTEGDYNEQFF. The whole variable domain, filled in from reference TRBV5-1 and TRBJ2-1, reads KAGVTQTPRYLIKTRGQQVTLSCSPISGHRSVSWYQQTPGQGLQFLFEYFSETQRNKGNFPGRFSGRQFSNSRSEMNVSTLELGDSALYLCASSWTEGDYNEQFFGPGTRLTVL.

This chain links TRBV7-7 with TRBJ2-1; without DNA, the TCRdb call of TRBD1 cannot be checked. Germline CDR1 reads SSHAT; CDR2 reads FNYEAQ (reference sequence). The CDR3 is 14 amino acids. The CDR3 here is CASSLDAGDNEQFF.

V is TRBV20-1 and J is TRBJ2-1; TCRdb names TRBD1, which stays unverified in the absence of DNA. The V gene's germline CDR1 is DFQATT and CDR2 SNEGSKA (reference sequence). The CDR3 sequence is 14 residues long. The CDR3: CSASGGSSYNEQFF.

The chain couples TRBV6-1 to TRBJ2-4. CDR3 size: 16 residues. Germline assignment: CDR1 MNHNS and CDR2 SASEGT. CDR3 in amino acids: CASSEVWVAAKNIQYF.

The chain employs TRBV18 and TRBJ1-2. CDR1 and CDR2 (germline): KGHSH, LQKENI. The CDR3 has 14 amino acids. The CDR3 protein is CASSPPGVGYGYTF.

The V gene is TRBV14, the J gene TRBJ2-2; TCRdb's D call of TRBD1 is untestable without DNA. CDR3 length: 16 amino acids. The germline gives CDR1 SGHDN, CDR2 FVKESK. CDR3 sequence: CASSQEGGTYTGELFF.

The V call is TRBV29-1, the J call TRBJ2-1; TCRdb outputs TRBD2, but without DNA this stays unchecked. Germline values: CDR1 SQVTM, CDR2 ANQGSEA. The CDR3 contains 13 residues. This CDR3 reads CSVESGTYNEQFF.

This chain joins TRBV6-2 or TRBV6-3 and TRBJ2-2; TCRdb's D call of TRBD2 is untestable without DNA. This CDR3 is built from 13 residues. CDR1 and CDR2 from the germline V gene are MNHEY and SVGEGT. The CDR3 region is CASSSGGPGELFF.